The 6 T cell receptor beta chains reported below all come from one sample, sequenced in a study of beta chain features in type 1 diabetes. Every isolated RNA sample was fully reverse transcribed, so sequencing captured expressed TCRB transcripts. The method was immunoSEQ multiplex PCR; TCRdb's version includes in-frame clones alone and lacks a portion of them. The data show 860,000 or so clones, with 17% seen just once and 0.02% to 0.03% held by the top ten. Source material: naive CD4+ T cells from blood. These TCRs come from a woman between 18 and 30 years old in good health.

Ten or more counts support this clone. The chain links TRBV10-3 to TRBJ2-7; 9 bases map to TRBD1. Germline CDR1 ENHRY, CDR2 SYGVKD. Trimming took 5 bases from V and 5 from J; bases not matched to a gene: 4. The CDR3 spans 13 residues. The CDR3 loop is CAISPGQGDEQYF. The CDR3 DNA is TGTGCCATCAGTCCGGGACAGGGCGACGAGCAGTACTTC.

Only a few counts were recorded for this clone. The V gene is TRBV29-1, the J gene TRBJ2-5, with D hard to call. This CDR3 spans 10 amino acids. CDR1 is SQVTM and CDR2 is ANQGSEA in the germline V gene. V lost 4 bases to trimming and J lost 4 bases, with 4 bases between them. The CDR3 loop is CSVVSETQYF. The CDR3 DNA reads TGCAGCGTTGTATCAGAGACCCAGTACTTC.

The rearrangement uses TRBV28 and TRBJ2-3, with TRBD2 as a possible D gene (5 bases). Trimming left V 5 bases short and J 2 bases short, with 14 bases between. Germline V gene sequence: CDR1 MDHEN, CDR2 SYDVKM. This CDR3 has 15 amino acids. The CDR3 DNA reads as TGTGCCAGCAGTCTGGCGGGTGGGAACACAGATACGCAGTATTTT. The encoded protein is CASSLAGGNTDTQYF.

This clone has a single count. V usage is TRBV5-6 and J usage is TRBJ1-2; a weak D match, TRBD1 (6 bases). Germline CDR1 reads SGHDT; CDR2 reads YYEEEE. Trimming removed 4 bases from V and 3 bases from J, with 13 bases in between. CDR3 length equals 14 residues. In nucleotides, the CDR3 is TGTGCCAGCAGCCCTGACAGGCTATACTATGGCTACACCTTC. It codes for CASSPDRLYYGYTF.

Only a few counts were recorded for this clone. This chain links TRBV27 with TRBJ2-7, with TRBD2 identical over 13 bases. V shed 6 bases, J shed 8 bases, and the junction held 7 bases outside the gene matches. The CDR3 extends over 14 amino acids. Per germline, CDR1 MNHEY and CDR2 SMNVEV (reference sequence). DNA for the CDR3: TGTGCCAGCAGCATCACTAGCGGGAGGGCCCAGCAGTACTTC. Amino acid sequence: CASSITSGRAQQYF.

CDR3 in amino acids: CASSPQGAFPNEQFF. The CDR3 DNA sequence: TGTGCCAGTAGTCCACAGGGGGCATTTCCCAATGAGCAGTTCTTC. The rearrangement links TRBV19 to TRBJ2-1; 9 bases are shared with TRBD1. The CDR3 runs 15 residues. V lost 5 bases, J lost 6 bases, and 8 bases stayed unmatched. The germline V gene encodes CDR1 LNHDA and CDR2 SQIVND (reference sequence).